This note documents a single T cell receptor (beta chain) sequence. Its antigen is not known. The sample originates from a study of response to subunit inactivated influenza vaccine. Study-wide points: Each seasonal influenza vaccination recruits few new T cells, the authors suggested.

The CDR3 extends over 13 amino acids. Germline assignment: CDR1 MGHDK and CDR2 SYGVNS. Deletions cut 6 bases from V and 12 bases from J, with 18 bases between. Via MiXCR, TCRdb re-called the RT-PCR reads, giving one row per CDR3 protein. The sample lists some 150,000 distinct CDR3 sequences, roughly 12% occurring once. The same specimen was also included in a second study, on T cells expressing NK-cell markers. Per that paper: Synthesis of TCR beta cDNA relied on 5'RACE template switching carrying UMIs. Among several donors, these clonotypes also ranked first in the CD3+CD56-NKG2C+ fraction.

The sequence derives from a man aged 45-60 years who received an inactivated influenza vaccine. V usage is TRBV25-1 and J usage is TRBJ2-1; possibly TRBD2 for D (6 bases). The sequenced sample was CD8+ T cells sorted from PBMCs, obtained roughly 13 days after vaccination. DNA of the CDR3: TGTGCCAGCAGCCTACGACCGGGGGAGCCGCAGTTCTTC. Protein: CASSLRPGEPQFF.